The rows below give T cell receptor beta chains drawn from one sample of a study of T cell responses to AZD1222 COVID-19 vaccine. Profiled with immunoSEQ multiplex PCR; TCRdb holds only in-frame clones, not every one. The sample includes about 150,000 clones, 85% to 90% of them seen just once. Sequencing used peripheral blood, obtained 28 days after the second AZD1222 dose. All receptors come from an adult who received the AZD1222 COVID-19 vaccine. The CDR3 runs from the conserved cysteine through the conserved F or W. Each record gives: V gene, D gene, J gene, clone size, CDR3 protein, CDR3 DNA. A D gene is named only where the DNA matches it firmly. Only some rows state a clone size, as once, few, many or a class for expanded clones.

TRBV6-6	TRBD2	TRBJ2-2	once	CASSYTSGNTGELFF	TGTGCCAGCAGTTACACTAGCGGGAACACCGGGGAGCTGTTTTTT
TRBV3-1/TRBV3-2	TRBD2	TRBJ2-7	-	CASSQAGGTYEQYF	TGTGCCAGCAGCCAAGCGGGGGGGACCTACGAGCAGTACTTC
TRBV3-1/TRBV3-2	-	TRBJ1-2	-	CASSQEKANYGYTF	TGTGCCAGCAGCCAAGAAAAGGCTAACTATGGCTACACCTTC
TRBV6-2/TRBV6-3	TRBD1	TRBJ1-5	-	CASSGSGQGVGNQPQHF	TGTGCCAGCAGTGGCTCGGGACAGGGTGTCGGCAATCAGCCCCAGCATTTT
TRBV5-8	-	TRBJ2-5	-	CASSPVETQYF	TGTGCCAGCAGTCCGGTGGAAACCCAGTACTTC
TRBV29-1	-	TRBJ2-1	-	CSVGIGLNEQFF	TGCAGCGTTGGTATTGGACTTAATGAGCAGTTCTTC
TRBV11-3	TRBD1	TRBJ2-1	-	CASSKGQGNDEQFF	TGTGCCAGCAGCAAAGGACAGGGTAACGATGAGCAGTTCTTC
TRBV6-5	TRBD1	TRBJ2-7	-	CASSPGTGIYEQYF	TGTGCCAGCAGTCCCGGGACAGGGATCTACGAGCAGTACTTC
TRBV3-1/TRBV3-2	-	TRBJ1-5	few	CASSQDLGQPQHF	TGTGCCAGCAGCCAAGATTTGGGGCAGCCCCAGCATTTT
TRBV2	-	TRBJ2-5	-	CASSEGTSKRQETQYF	TGTGCCAGCAGTGAAGGCACCTCAAAGCGGCAAGAGACCCAGTACTTC
TRBV11-3	-	TRBJ1-2	once	CASSLKPGRISF	TGTGCCAGCAGCTTAAAACCGGGACGGATTTCCTTC
TRBV19	-	TRBJ2-7	-	CASSAYDEQYF	TGTGCCAGTAGTGCGTACGACGAGCAGTACTTC
TRBV19	TRBD1	TRBJ2-2	-	CASRITGANTGELFF	TGTGCCAGTAGGATCACAGGGGCGAACACCGGGGAGCTGTTTTTT
TRBV19	-	TRBJ2-1	-	CASSIPGGSSYNEQFF	TGTGCCAGTAGTATCCCAGGGGGGTCCTCCTACAATGAGCAGTTCTTC
TRBV18	-	TRBJ1-1	-	CASSPDRKGSEAFF	TGTGCCAGCTCACCAGACAGAAAAGGGTCTGAAGCTTTCTTT
TRBV28	-	TRBJ1-1	-	CASSPGQNTEAFF	TGTGCCAGCAGCCCCGGACAGAACACTGAAGCTTTCTTT
TRBV28	-	TRBJ1-1	once	CASVLGRVDTEAFF	TGTGCCAGTGTTCTAGGGAGGGTCGACACTGAAGCTTTCTTT
TRBV5-4	-	TRBJ1-4	-	CASSLALDEKLFF	TGTGCCAGCAGCTTGGCCCTAGATGAAAAACTGTTTTTT
TRBV28	-	TRBJ2-3	-	CASSSRHGGLDTQYF	TGTGCCAGCAGTTCTCGCCACGGGGGGCTGGATACGCAGTATTTT
TRBV6-6	-	TRBJ2-5	-	CASSYRPWETQYF	TGTGCCAGCAGTTACCGCCCCTGGGAGACCCAGTACTTC
TRBV27	-	TRBJ1-5	-	CASSLDGVVANQPQHF	TGTGCCAGCAGTTTAGATGGGGTCGTAGCAAATCAGCCCCAGCATTTT
TRBV18	-	TRBJ1-5	-	CASSPEMGVGNQPQHF	TGTGCCAGCTCACCAGAAATGGGGGTTGGCAATCAGCCCCAGCATTTT
TRBV5-4	TRBD1	TRBJ2-5	-	CASSFVQGAETQYF	TGTGCCAGCAGCTTCGTCCAGGGGGCAGAGACCCAGTACTTC
TRBV28	-	TRBJ1-1	-	CASSKPGQGKTEAFF	TGTGCCAGCAGCAAACCGGGACAAGGAAAGACTGAAGCTTTCTTT
TRBV20-1	TRBD1	TRBJ1-2	-	CSASSTGVVGNGYTF	TGCAGTGCTAGTTCGACAGGGGTAGTAGGGAATGGCTACACCTTC
TRBV7-6	-	TRBJ1-1	few	CASSLGETGGTEAFF	TGTGCCAGCAGCTTAGGGGAGACGGGAGGGACTGAAGCTTTCTTT
TRBV28	TRBD1	TRBJ1-2	-	CASSLYRGLEYGYTF	TGTGCCAGCAGTCTTTACAGGGGGCTAGAATATGGCTACACCTTC
TRBV6-5	TRBD1	TRBJ1-4	-	CASSQTGADEKLFF	TGTGCCAGCAGTCAGACAGGGGCGGATGAAAAACTGTTTTTT
TRBV3-1/TRBV3-2	TRBD2	TRBJ2-7	-	CASSRTSGKVYEQYF	TGTGCCAGCAGCCGTACTAGCGGGAAAGTCTACGAGCAGTACTTC
TRBV3-1/TRBV3-2	-	TRBJ1-6	-	CASSARALPDSPLHF	TGTGCCAGCAGCGCCCGGGCCCTACCCGATTCACCCCTCCACTTT
TRBV6-5	-	TRBJ2-7	-	CASSYSNPSGEQYF	TGTGCCAGCAGTTACTCGAACCCAAGTGGCGAGCAGTACTTC
TRBV28	-	TRBJ2-2	-	CASSPRVEGGELFF	TGTGCCAGCAGTCCGCGGGTGGAGGGCGGGGAGCTGTTTTTT
TRBV5-6	-	TRBJ1-2	-	CASSSGPYGYTF	TGTGCCAGCAGCTCCGGTCCGTATGGCTACACCTTC
TRBV9	-	TRBJ1-2	-	CASTGANYGYTF	TGTGCCAGCACGGGGGCTAACTATGGCTACACCTTC
TRBV9	-	TRBJ2-1	-	CASSVEGQLTMRQFF	TGTGCCAGCAGCGTAGAGGGACAACTTACAATGAGGCAGTTCTTC
TRBV29-1	-	TRBJ2-1	-	CSGDTYNEQFF	TGCAGCGGGGACACCTACAATGAGCAGTTCTTC
TRBV28	-	TRBJ1-3	-	CASSLSRGPGNTIYF	TGTGCCAGCAGTTTATCCCGGGGGCCTGGAAACACCATATATTTT
TRBV5-4	TRBD1	TRBJ1-6	once	CATMDRGGSYNSPLHF	TGTGCCACCATGGACAGGGGAGGGTCCTATAATTCACCCCTCCACTTT
TRBV30	-	TRBJ2-3	-	CAWSVRGFSTDTQYF	TGTGCCTGGAGTGTACGGGGGTTTAGCACAGATACGCAGTATTTT
TRBV9	-	TRBJ2-3	-	CASSVDVVTDTQYF	TGTGCCAGCAGCGTAGATGTAGTCACAGATACGCAGTATTTT
TRBV5-8	TRBD2	TRBJ2-7	-	CASSLDRGGEQYF	TGTGCCAGCAGCTTGGACCGGGGGGGAGAGCAGTACTTC
TRBV28	-	TRBJ2-7	-	CASSFLSGIDEQYF	TGTGCCAGCAGTTTCCTTTCCGGGATCGACGAGCAGTACTTC
TRBV10-3	TRBD1	TRBJ1-5	-	CATTDRANQPQHF	TGTGCCACGACGGACAGGGCGAATCAGCCCCAGCATTTT